This T cell receptor beta chain was recovered during a study of blood T cells in healthy people across ages. Broader study findings: Naive CD4+ cells and diversity were both higher in long-lived donors than in aged donors.

Next came a second PCR, run for about 6 to 12 cycles, which used a sample-barcoded 5' primer along with a J-beta primer mix. Tags on each cDNA molecule came from a template-switch adaptor with 12 random nucleotides. TCRdb re-called the 5' RACE reads with MiXCR, one entry per CDR3 protein. The table has fewer than 900,000 distinct CDR3 sequences, 30% to 45% seen once. The CDR3 extends over 15 amino acids. Per germline, CDR1 MDHEN and CDR2 SYDVKM. Trimming took 7 bases from V and 4 from J; bases not matched to a gene: 11. Comment on this clonotype: Its antigen is not identified.

Material for sequencing was blood. The chain employs TRBV28 and TRBJ1-1; 8 positions match TRBD1. This clonotype was obtained from a man between 18 and 35 years old in good health. Here the CDR3 reads CASTLSTGVGTEAFF. The CDR3 DNA follows: TGTGCCAGCACCCTCTCGACAGGGGTGGGCACTGAAGCTTTCTTT.